This T cell receptor beta chain stems from a study of cytomegalovirus exposure and HLA in healthy donors. General study points: More clonal expansion characterized HLA-associated TCR beta chains than equally common others in a later analysis. Sequencing depth roughly uniform across donors was assumed in presence/absence analyses.

Germline CDR1 is SEHNR and CDR2 is FQNEAQ (reference sequence). The CDR3 is 16 residues long. V lost 4 bases and J lost 0, with 14 bases in between. Of note for this clone: What it recognizes is unknown.

PCR used 60 Vbeta primers and 13 Jbeta primers. Generated by immunoSEQ multiplex PCR, the TCRdb table keeps only in-frame clones and is missing some. The sample holds about 240,000 clones, approximately 80% seen once. Sequencing was performed on PBMCs. This chain links TRBV7-9 with TRBJ2-3, with D perhaps matching TRBD2 (6 bases). The source is a woman aged 55-70 years in good health and CMV-seropositive. The CDR3, as DNA: TGTGCCAGCAGCTCCCCCGGGACTCTAAGCACAGATACGCAGTATTTT. The encoded protein is CASSSPGTLSTDTQYF.